Each of the 30 T cell receptor beta chains below was sequenced from the same sample in a study of T cell responses to AZD1222 COVID-19 vaccine. Sequenced by immunoSEQ multiplex PCR; TCRdb stores in-frame clones only, minus some. The table shows around 160,000 clones, with 90% to 95% occurring only once. The input for sequencing was peripheral blood, taken on day 0 of AZD1222 vaccination. These receptors were collected from an adult in good health.

The chain uses TRBV23-1 and TRBJ2-3; 8 bases align to TRBD2. TRBV23-1 is recorded as an ORF, its role being uncertain. There are 17 residues in the CDR3. J gave up 1 base and V 4 bases, and 10 bases lay outside the gene matches. CDR3 region: CASSPGTSGGGTDTQYF. The CDR3 DNA sequence: TGCGCCAGCAGTCCCGGAACTAGCGGAGGGGGCACAGATACGCAGTATTTT.

V gene TRBV29-1 combines with J gene TRBJ1-3; no clear D gene. With 7 bases removed from V and 0 bases from J, the gap between germline ends came to 22 bases. Per germline, CDR1 SQVTM and CDR2 ANQGSEA. CDR3 length: 17 amino acids. CDR3 amino acids: CSATQGTFLPSGNTIYF. CDR3 DNA: TGCAGCGCCACCCAAGGAACCTTCCTTCCCTCTGGAAACACCATATATTTT. Complete variable domain (other parts from reference TRBV29-1 and TRBJ1-3): SAVISQKPSRDICQRGTSLTIQCQVDSQVTMMFWYRQQPGQSLTLIATANQGSEATYESGFVIDKFPISRPNLTFSTLTVSNMSPEDSSIYLCSATQGTFLPSGNTIYFGEGSWLTVV.

A single count supports this clone. The V call is TRBV20-1, the J call TRBJ1-2; D is possibly TRBD1 (5 bases). Trimming cost V 6 bases and J 10 bases, with 15 bases left between them. The length of the CDR3 is 11 residues. The germline V gene has CDR1 DFQATT and CDR2 SNEGSKA (reference sequence). The CDR3 DNA follows: TGCAGTGCGCCTAGACAGCCTCTCTACACCTTC. Translation gives CSAPRQPLYTF.

CDR3: CASSSRTEDYEQYF. The CDR3 nucleotides read TGCGCCAGCAGCTCTCGGACAGAGGACTACGAGCAGTACTTC. The chain carries TRBV5-1 and TRBJ2-7; D might be TRBD1 (6 bases). The CDR3 sequence is 14 residues long. Germline CDR1 SGHRS, CDR2 YFSETQ. V shed 3 bases and J shed 3 bases, with 13 bases lying between them.

About this clone: An end of the junction does not agree with germline; a read error may underlie this. The J gene is TRBJ1-2, the V gene TRBV12-3 or TRBV12-4; tentatively, D is TRBD1 (5 bases). The CDR3 runs 10 residues. CDR3 amino acids: CASRDLRIIF. DNA of the CDR3: TGTGCCAGCCGGGACCTCCGAATTATCTTC.

This chain connects TRBV5-1 to TRBJ2-7, with 11 bases lining up with TRBD1. This CDR3 comprises 14 residues. The germline V gene encodes CDR1 SGHRS and CDR2 YFSETQ. V lost 4 bases and J lost 3; bases outside the gene matches: 3. The DNA of the CDR3 is TGCGCCAGCAGCCGGGGACAGGGGGGCTACGAGCAGTACTTC. This gives the protein CASSRGQGGYEQYF. Supplemented by reference TRBV5-1 and TRBJ2-7, the full variable domain reads KAGVTQTPRYLIKTRGQQVTLSCSPISGHRSVSWYQQTPGQGLQFLFEYFSETQRNKGNFPGRFSGRQFSNSRSEMNVSTLELGDSALYLCASSRGQGGYEQYFGPGTRLTVT.

The chain joins TRBV18 to TRBJ1-1; a weak D match, TRBD1 (6 bases). Per the germline V gene, CDR1 is KGHSH and CDR2 is LQKENI. This CDR3 has 15 amino acids. V was trimmed by 3 bases and J by 6 bases, leaving 17 bases between them. DNA for the CDR3: TGTGCCAGCTCACCGAGGGGGGCACAAACGGCTGAAGCTTTCTTT. The encoded protein is CASSPRGAQTAEAFF.

The chain is built from TRBV19 and TRBJ1-2; D possibly corresponds to TRBD1 (5 bases). Deletions cut 2 bases from V and 8 bases from J, with 18 bases between. CDR3 length equals 15 residues. Germline-derived CDR1 and CDR2 are LNHDA and SQIVND (reference sequence). Written as DNA, the CDR3 is TGTGCCAGTAGTATATTGGTAATGACAGCCCGCGGCTACACCTTC. This encodes CASSILVMTARGYTF.

The sample holds one count of this clone. The rearrangement links TRBV2 to TRBJ1-2, with D possibly matching TRBD1 (5 bases). CDR3 length: 13 amino acids. Trimming removed 8 bases at V and 3 bases at J, with 13 bases between. From germline, CDR1 is SNHLY and CDR2 FYNNEI. The CDR3: CASGARLDYGYTF. For the CDR3, the DNA is TGTGCCAGCGGGGCCAGGTTGGACTATGGCTACACCTTC.

The CDR3 DNA follows: TGCGCCAGCAGCTTGGACAGGTCCCCTTGGACTGAAGCTTTCTTT. Its protein product is CASSLDRSPWTEAFF. The chain couples TRBV5-1 to TRBJ1-1; the D gene is possibly TRBD1 (5 bases). This CDR3 contains 15 residues. The ends were cut back, 0 bases at V and 5 bases at J, with 14 bases in the middle. Per the germline V gene, CDR1 is SGHRS and CDR2 is YFSETQ. The entire variable domain, with the rest obtained from reference TRBV5-1 and TRBJ1-1, is as follows: KAGVTQTPRYLIKTRGQQVTLSCSPISGHRSVSWYQQTPGQGLQFLFEYFSETQRNKGNFPGRFSGRQFSNSRSEMNVSTLELGDSALYLCASSLDRSPWTEAFFGQGTRLTVV.

The chain uses TRBV5-1 and TRBJ2-1; D ambiguous. V lost 3 bases and J lost 2, with 9 bases in between. In germline, CDR1 is SGHRS, CDR2 YFSETQ. The CDR3 runs 14 residues. The CDR3 loop reads CASSSNWPYNEQFF. CDR3 DNA: TGCGCCAGCAGCTCAAACTGGCCCTACAATGAGCAGTTCTTC.

CDR3 loop: CASSQGSSYNEQFF. The CDR3 DNA follows: TGCGCCAGCAGCCAAGGTAGCTCCTACAATGAGCAGTTCTTC. The chain has TRBV4-1 and TRBJ2-1; D remains ambiguous. From germline, CDR1 is MGHRA and CDR2 YSYEKL. V was trimmed by 1 base and J by 0 bases, leaving 4 bases between them. CDR3 size: 14 residues.

This chain links TRBV15 with TRBJ1-3; 7 bases line up with TRBD1. The V and J ends lost 1 base and 4 bases, in that order; junction bases with no gene match: 4. Germline CDR1 and CDR2: LNHNV and YYDKDF (reference sequence). The CDR3 runs 15 residues. The CDR3 nucleotides are TGTGCCACCAGCAGAGGCAGGGGGGACGGAAACACCATATATTTT. Its translation is CATSRGRGDGNTIYF.

The chain uses TRBV5-4 and TRBJ1-3; D perhaps matches TRBD1 (5 bases). Germline V gene data show CDR1 as SGHNT and CDR2 as YYREEE (reference sequence). V dropped 4 bases and J dropped 4 bases, with 12 bases sitting between them. The CDR3 is 14 amino acids. The CDR3 region is CASSSRESGNTIYF. CDR3 DNA sequence: TGTGCCAGCAGCAGCAGGGAGTCAGGAAACACCATATATTTT.

This chain uses TRBV9 with TRBJ1-2, with a tentative D call TRBD1 (5 bases). The V gene's germline CDR1 is SGDLS and CDR2 YYNGEE. The CDR3 has 16 residues. V shed 6 bases and J shed 1 base, with 19 bases lying between them. As DNA, the CDR3 is TGTGCCAGCACCAAGGACACGATGGATTTTAACTATGGCTACACCTTC. It specifies CASTKDTMDFNYGYTF. Full variable domain (remainder filled in from reference TRBV9 and TRBJ1-2): DSGVTQTPKHLITATGQRVTLRCSPRSGDLSVYWYQQSLDQGLQFLIQYYNGEERAKGNILERFSAQQFPDLHSELNLSSLELGDSALYFCASTKDTMDFNYGYTFGSGTRLTVV.

The chain combines TRBV5-1 with TRBJ1-6, with D possibly being TRBD1 (5 bases). The CDR3 consists of 17 residues. The V and J ends lost 4 bases and 5 bases respectively, with 19 bases between them. The V gene's germline CDR1 is SGHRS and CDR2 YFSETQ. Written as DNA, the CDR3 is TGCGCCAGCAGCCGGGGGGATTCCGAGGCAAATAATTCACCCCTCCACTTT. Its translation is CASSRGDSEANNSPLHF.

The chain couples TRBV21-1 to TRBJ1-5. TRBV21-1 is annotated as a pseudogene. CDR3 length: 15 residues. As DNA, the CDR3 is TGTGCCAGCGCTTCGGGGAGTTATAGCAATCAGCCCCAGCATTTT. Protein sequence: CASASGSYSNQPQHF.

The chain joins TRBV7-9 to TRBJ1-1; TRBD1 might be the D (5 bases). The V end lost 0 bases, the J end lost 6 bases, and 11 bases lay between the germline ends. Germline lookup yields CDR1 SEHNR and CDR2 FQNEAQ (reference sequence). The CDR3 length is 14 residues. CDR3 amino acids: CASSLALGDSEAFF. CDR3 nucleotide sequence: TGTGCCAGCAGCTTAGCGCTCGGGGACTCTGAAGCTTTCTTT.

The V gene is TRBV29-1, the J gene TRBJ2-7; perhaps TRBD1 as D (5 bases). Between the trimmed V and J ends, which lost 6 bases and 0 bases, there was a span of 18 bases. Germline assignment: CDR1 SQVTM and CDR2 ANQGSEA. The CDR3 extends over 15 amino acids. The DNA of the CDR3 is TGCAGCGTCCAAATAAGTCCAGGGATCTCCTACGAGCAGTACTTC. Translating it yields CSVQISPGISYEQYF.

This chain links TRBV6-5 with TRBJ1-3; D not certain. V was trimmed by 5 bases and J by 0 bases, leaving 8 bases between them. This CDR3 is built from 14 residues. Germline V gives CDR1 MNHEY, CDR2 SVGAGI. CDR3 sequence: CASSPLSSGNTIYF. The CDR3 bases are TGTGCCAGCAGTCCTCTAAGCTCTGGAAACACCATATATTTT.

V gene TRBV5-1 combines with J gene TRBJ2-3, with TRBD2 as a possible D gene (6 bases). CDR3 length: 15 amino acids. The V gene lost 0 bases and the J gene lost 0 bases, with 8 bases spanning the gap. Germline-derived CDR1 and CDR2 are SGHRS and YFSETQ. The chain's CDR3 is CASSLAGTSTDTQYF. CDR3 bases: TGCGCCAGCAGCTTGGCGGGGACTAGCACAGATACGCAGTATTTT.

This clone was detected only once. The gene calls are TRBV7-2 and TRBJ1-1; D is ambiguous. Germline V lookup: CDR1 SGHTA, CDR2 FQGNSA. The V end lost 2 bases, the J end lost 0 bases, and 1 base lay between the germline ends. The length of the CDR3 is 12 residues. CDR3 in DNA: TGTGCCAGCAGCTTAATGAACACTGAAGCTTTCTTT. Translation gives CASSLMNTEAFF.

The chain is built from TRBV5-4 and TRBJ2-7, with D perhaps being TRBD1 or TRBD2 (6 bases each). The germline V gene encodes CDR1 SGHNT and CDR2 YYREEE (reference sequence). The CDR3 spans 15 residues. Trimming cost V 1 base and J 2 bases, with 13 bases left between them. CDR3 sequence reads: CASSLPTRGAYEQYF. In nucleotides, the CDR3 is TGTGCCAGCAGCTTGCCGACTAGGGGGGCCTACGAGCAGTACTTC.

The chain carries TRBV5-4 and TRBJ1-6; D uncertain. Trimming stripped 10 bases from V and 9 bases from J, with 11 bases between. Germline V gene sequence: CDR1 SGHNT, CDR2 YYREEE (reference sequence). The CDR3 spans 11 residues. The CDR3 bases are TGTGCCTACAGCGGCGGTTCACCCCTCCACTTT. It codes for CAYSGGSPLHF.

The V gene is TRBV5-4, the J gene TRBJ1-2; D gene uncertain. This CDR3 contains 16 residues. Germline assignment: CDR1 SGHNT and CDR2 YYREEE (reference sequence). Deletions cut 3 bases from V and 0 bases from J, with 15 bases between. CDR3 in amino acids: CASSSRRSFPNYGYTF. Here the CDR3 DNA reads TGTGCCAGCAGCTCCCGGAGAAGCTTCCCTAACTATGGCTACACCTTC.

V is TRBV4-1 and J is TRBJ1-4; unclear D gene. The ends were cut back, 3 bases at V and 0 bases at J, with 5 bases in the middle. The germline gives CDR1 MGHRA, CDR2 YSYEKL. The CDR3 has 14 residues. The DNA for the CDR3 is TGCGCCAGCAGCCAGGCTCCAACTAATGAAAAACTGTTTTTT. Its translation is CASSQAPTNEKLFF.

This sequence joins TRBV2 and TRBJ1-1; 9 positions match TRBD1. Germline CDR1 reads SNHLY; CDR2 reads FYNNEI. The CDR3 sequence is 12 residues long. The J segment lost 8 bases and the V segment lost 3 bases, leaving 1 base of the junction unmatched. CDR3 nucleotide sequence: TGTGCCAGCAGTGACACAGGGGGCGAAGCTTTCTTT. It encodes CASSDTGGEAFF.

The genes are TRBV23-1 and TRBJ1-1; 9 bases agree with TRBD1. TRBV23-1 is placed among ORFs of uncertain function. CDR3 length: 17 residues. The V segment lost 6 bases and the J segment 3 bases; nucleotides outside the gene matches: 14. CDR3 protein: CASRLQGAGNEDTEAFF. The CDR3 DNA reads TGCGCCAGCAGATTACAGGGGGCAGGGAATGAGGACACTGAAGCTTTCTTT.

V usage is TRBV14 and J usage is TRBJ1-1; a weak D match, TRBD1 (6 bases). Germline-derived CDR1 and CDR2 are SGHDN and FVKESK. CDR3 length equals 14 residues. The V gene lost 6 bases and the J gene lost 0 bases, with 11 bases spanning the gap. CDR3 sequence (DNA): TGTGCCAGCAGTCAGGGGAGGTTGAACACTGAAGCTTTCTTT. It is translated as CASSQGRLNTEAFF.

The genes are TRBV5-4 and TRBJ2-6, with D perhaps matching TRBD2 (5 bases). This CDR3 is built from 17 residues. Looked up from germline, CDR1 is SGHNT and CDR2 is YYREEE (reference sequence). The V and J ends lost 4 bases and 0 bases respectively, with 14 bases between them. CDR3 region: CASSPGSSISGANVLTF. CDR3 in DNA: TGTGCCAGCAGCCCGGGGAGTTCCATCTCTGGGGCCAACGTCCTGACTTTC.